Below, 5 T cell receptor beta chains from the same sample are listed, as sequenced in a study of T-cell memory formation after mild COVID-19. TCRdb analysed the 5' RACE reads with MiXCR anew, one entry per CDR3 protein. The sample shows about 430,000 distinct CDR3 sequences, less than 25% of them seen only once. The material sequenced was PBMCs or a T cell subset sorted from them (not recorded which). The receptor source for this set is an adult woman who had mild COVID-19 (a few samples of this study predate the infection). Cell type and time point are not known.

The CDR3 protein is CASSQGTGALVAYF. The CDR3 DNA follows: TGTGCCAGCAGCCAAGGGACAGGGGCCCTTGTCGCGTACTTC. The chain employs TRBV14 and TRBJ2-7; TRBD1 matches 9 bases. The CDR3 has 14 residues. The ends lost 1 base at V and 12 bases at J; junction bases unmatched: 10. Germline CDR1 reads SGHDN; CDR2 reads FVKESK.

This clonotype was found a few times. The J gene is TRBJ2-6, the V gene TRBV24-1; D may be TRBD1 (5 bases). The germline V and J ends were trimmed by 6 bases and 2 bases, with 13 bases remaining between them. From germline, CDR1 is KGHDR and CDR2 SFDVKD. This CDR3 region has 16 residues. The CDR3 DNA is TGTGCCACCAGTAGGGGAACTTCCGCTGGGGCCAACGTCCTGACTTTC. Translating gives CATSRGTSAGANVLTF.

The CDR3 reads CASSSTTGRADYEQYF. In nucleotides, the CDR3 is TGTGCCAGCAGCTCTACTACGGGGAGGGCGGACTACGAGCAGTACTTC. The V and J genes are TRBV6-2 or TRBV6-3 and TRBJ2-7, with TRBD2 matching over 7 bases. J gave up 3 bases and V 6 bases, and 14 bases lay outside the gene matches. The germline CDR1 and CDR2 sequences are MNHEY and SVGEGT. The CDR3 runs to 16 residues.

The DNA for the CDR3 is TGTGCCAGCAGTCCGCTAGCGGGAGTAGCCCCGGATACGCAGTATTTT. Amino acids: CASSPLAGVAPDTQYF. V gene TRBV12-3 or TRBV12-4 combines with J gene TRBJ2-3; 10 nucleotides line up with TRBD2. The CDR3 totals 16 residues. The V gene end was trimmed by 5 bases and the J gene end by 6 bases; junction bases not matched to a gene: 11.

V is TRBV6-6 and J is TRBJ2-1; 12 bases map to TRBD2. V gave up 0 bases and J gave up 11 bases; unmatched junction bases: 5. CDR3 length: 15 amino acids. From germline, CDR1 is MNHNY and CDR2 SVGAGI (reference sequence). The CDR3 nucleotides are TGTGCCAGCAGTTACTCGACTAGCGGGAGTGGAAAGCAGTTCTTC. Translation: CASSYSTSGSGKQFF.